The next 27 T cell receptor beta chains were all read from a single sample in a study of cytomegalovirus exposure and HLA in healthy donors. The PCR ran on 60 Vbeta and 13 Jbeta primers. The protocol was immunoSEQ multiplex PCR, while the TCRdb copy is restricted to in-frame clones and leaves out a portion. The sample holds 150,000 to 200,000 clones, approximately 70% seen once. Sequencing used PBMCs. The receptors shown here come from a man between 40 and 49 years old in good health and CMV-seropositive.

This chain links TRBV27 with TRBJ2-1, with D perhaps TRBD1 (7 bases). This CDR3 is 14 amino acids long. Trimming shortened V by 3 bases and J by 8 bases, and 14 bases separated the two germline ends. The V gene's germline CDR1 is MNHEY and CDR2 SMNVEV (reference sequence). CDR3 DNA sequence: TGTGCCAGCAGTTTGGAGGGGGCGAATCATGAGCAGTTCTTC. Translated: CASSLEGANHEQFF.

This chain uses TRBV4-1 with TRBJ2-5, with 7 bases lining up with TRBD1. Germline lookup yields CDR1 MGHRA and CDR2 YSYEKL. This CDR3 has 15 amino acids. The J segment lost 5 bases and the V segment lost 1 base, leaving 7 bases of the junction unmatched. DNA for the CDR3: TGCGCCAGCAGCCAAGGGGGACAGATGGGGGAGACCCAGTACTTC. Its translation is CASSQGGQMGETQYF.

This clone was detected once. The rearrangement links TRBV25-1 to TRBJ1-1; TRBD1 is a possible D gene (6 bases). Germline lookup yields CDR1 MGHDK and CDR2 SYGVNS. CDR3 size: 14 residues. V was shortened by 8 bases and J by 4 bases, with 17 bases between the two germline ends. The CDR3, as DNA: TGTGCCAGCGGGAAGGGGGTCATCGGCACTGAAGCTTTCTTT. The encoded protein is CASGKGVIGTEAFF.

The rearrangement uses TRBV18 and TRBJ1-3, with TRBD1 matching 10 bases. Trimming took 5 bases from V and 4 from J; bases not matched to a gene: 2. The CDR3 is made up of 14 amino acids. The germline V gene has CDR1 KGHSH and CDR2 LQKENI. The CDR3 spells CASSSTGGGNTIYF. CDR3 DNA: TGTGCCAGCTCATCGACAGGGGGCGGAAACACCATATATTTT. The full variable domain, its missing parts supplied by reference TRBV18 and TRBJ1-3, is NAGVMQNPRHLVRRRGQEARLRCSPMKGHSHVYWYRQLPEEGLKFMVYLQKENIIDESGMPKERFSAEFPKEGPSILRIQQVVRGDSAAYFCASSSTGGGNTIYFGEGSWLTVV.

The CDR3 reads CASSLTGGSDTIYF. The CDR3 region has the DNA TGTGCCAGCAGTTTAACAGGGGGTAGCGACACCATATATTTT. J is TRBJ1-3 and V is TRBV7-6, with 8 bases lining up with TRBD1. There are 14 residues in the CDR3. V gave up 6 bases and J gave up 8 bases; unmatched junction bases: 9. In germline, CDR1 is SGHVS, CDR2 FNYEAQ.

This clone was seen once. The chain uses TRBV19 and TRBJ2-7; 7 nucleotides agree with TRBD1. The junction had 7 bases not matched to a gene; V was cut back by 5 bases and J by 6 bases. This CDR3 spans 13 amino acids. CDR1 and CDR2 (germline): LNHDA, SQIVND (reference sequence). The CDR3 region has the DNA TGTGCCAGTAGTGTACAGGGGAAAGGCGAGCAGTACTTC. Translated: CASSVQGKGEQYF. Full variable domain (remainder filled in from reference TRBV19 and TRBJ2-7): DGGITQSPKYLFRKEGQNVTLSCEQNLNHDAMYWYRQDPGQGLRLIYYSQIVNDFQKGDIAEGYSVSREKKESFPLTVTSAQKNPTAFYLCASSVQGKGEQYFGPGTRLTVT.

The genes are TRBV6-5 and TRBJ2-3, with D possibly being TRBD1 (6 bases). Trimming pared 5 bases from V and 2 bases from J, leaving 14 bases between. There are 15 residues in the CDR3. Per the germline V gene, CDR1 is MNHEY and CDR2 is SVGAGI. The CDR3 nucleotides read TGTGCCAGCAGTAACTGGGACACCAACACAGATACGCAGTATTTT. Translated, it gives CASSNWDTNTDTQYF.

The chain employs TRBV4-1 and TRBJ2-4; D uncertain. This CDR3 contains 15 residues. V was shortened by 3 bases and J by 5 bases, with 14 bases between the two germline ends. Germline-derived CDR1 and CDR2 are MGHRA and YSYEKL. DNA of the CDR3: TGCGCCAGCAGCCAGGTCCTGACAAGTGAAAACATTCAGTACTTC. Translated, it gives CASSQVLTSENIQYF.

This clone was seen a single time. The chain uses TRBV19 and TRBJ2-7, with TRBD2 as a possible D gene (6 bases). The J call may be mistaken, given a closer DNA end match to TRBJ2-5. Germline CDR1 and CDR2: LNHDA and SQIVND (reference sequence). This CDR3 has 12 residues. CDR3 sequence: CASSIEGGTQYF. CDR3 DNA sequence: TGTGCCAGTAGTATAGAGGGAGGGACCCAGTACTTC.

V is TRBV9 and J is TRBJ1-6, with 7 bases that match TRBD1. Germline CDR1 and CDR2: SGDLS and YYNGEE. The CDR3 loop spans 15 amino acids. Trimming cost V 3 bases and J 2 bases; bases outside gene matches: 2. CDR3 in amino acids: CASSATGTYNSPLHF. The DNA for the CDR3 is TGTGCCAGCAGCGCGACAGGGACCTATAATTCACCCCTCCACTTT.

This clone was seen a single time. The chain links TRBV19 to TRBJ2-7; D is unclear. Per the germline V gene, CDR1 is LNHDA and CDR2 is SQIVND (reference sequence). V was pared by 0 bases and J by 0 bases, with 15 bases between. The CDR3 totals 17 residues. The CDR3: CASSIESAGPSSYEQYF. The CDR3 DNA reads TGTGCCAGTAGTATAGAATCGGCAGGCCCAAGCTCCTACGAGCAGTACTTC.

The chain carries TRBV30 and TRBJ2-7, with 8 bases that match TRBD1. This CDR3 is 15 amino acids long. The V segment lost 0 bases and the J segment 6 bases; nucleotides outside the gene matches: 10. Germline values: CDR1 GTSNPN, CDR2 SVGIG (reference sequence). CDR3 loop: CAWSVADRVNTEQYF. The CDR3 DNA is TGTGCCTGGAGTGTAGCGGACAGGGTAAATACCGAGCAGTACTTC.

The chain is built from TRBV7-6 and TRBJ2-7, with 7 nucleotides matching TRBD1. V lost 4 bases and J lost 5; bases outside the gene matches: 8. CDR1 and CDR2 from the germline V gene are SGHVS and FNYEAQ. The CDR3 length is 14 residues. The CDR3, as DNA: TGTGCCAGCAGCTCGGTACAGGGGAACAACGAGCAGTACTTC. Residues: CASSSVQGNNEQYF.

The rearrangement joins TRBV30 to TRBJ2-7; 10 nucleotides agree with TRBD1. The CDR3 totals 14 residues. After removal of 7 bases from V and 2 bases from J, the junction contained 8 bases not matched to a gene. The germline CDR1 and CDR2 sequences are GTSNPN and SVGIG (reference sequence). The CDR3 DNA reads TGTGCCTACCTTCCGGGGACAGGGGCCTACGAGCAGTACTTC. Translated: CAYLPGTGAYEQYF.

The V and J genes are TRBV6-1 and TRBJ1-4, with D hard to call. Trimming removed 3 bases from V and 13 bases from J, with 9 bases in between. The CDR3 contains 11 residues. The germline V gene has CDR1 MNHNS and CDR2 SASEGT. The CDR3 loop reads CASSEIRGLFF. DNA for the CDR3: TGTGCCAGCAGTGAGATCCGGGGACTGTTTTTT.

The chain employs TRBV6-5 and TRBJ2-7; D is possibly TRBD1 (6 bases). Germline V gene sequence: CDR1 MNHEY, CDR2 SVGAGI. Trimming removed 5 bases at V and 3 bases at J, with 17 bases between. The CDR3 loop spans 15 amino acids. The CDR3 protein is CASSPSQGTFYEQYF. CDR3 bases: TGTGCCAGCAGTCCCTCACAGGGCACCTTCTACGAGCAGTACTTC.

This chain connects TRBV6-1 to TRBJ1-1; a possible D gene is TRBD1 (5 bases). The CDR3 is 11 residues long. Trimming stripped 2 bases from V and 10 bases from J, with 8 bases between. CDR1 MNHNS and CDR2 SASEGT come from the germline V gene. The CDR3 sequence is CASSEQGRAFF. Here the CDR3 DNA reads TGTGCCAGCAGTGAACAGGGAAGAGCTTTCTTT.

The genes are TRBV6-1 and TRBJ1-2; D remains unclear. The CDR3 spans 12 residues. V was clipped by 5 bases and J by 8 bases, with 12 bases between them. Germline CDR1 and CDR2: MNHNS and SASEGT. In nucleotides, the CDR3 is TGTGCCAGCAGTAAACGCACGGGGGGCTACACCTTC. Translation: CASSKRTGGYTF.

This chain uses TRBV7-9 with TRBJ2-5; a weak D match, TRBD1 (6 bases). V was clipped by 5 bases and J by 5 bases, with 12 bases between them. The CDR3 has 13 amino acids. Germline CDR1 reads SEHNR; CDR2 reads FQNEAQ (reference sequence). The CDR3 sequence is CASSDRTAETQYF. CDR3 coding DNA: TGTGCCAGCAGCGACAGGACAGCGGAGACCCAGTACTTC.

This sequence joins TRBV6-6 and TRBJ2-3; tentative D call: TRBD2 (7 bases). V shed 7 bases and J shed 4 bases, with 18 bases lying between them. This CDR3 has 15 amino acids. Germline values: CDR1 MNHNY, CDR2 SVGAGI (reference sequence). CDR3 sequence (DNA): TGTGCCAGCATTCCCCCCGGAGGGGGGGCAGATACGCAGTATTTT. This codes for CASIPPGGGADTQYF.

The rearrangement uses TRBV7-3 and TRBJ2-4, with 8 bases aligning to TRBD2. The germline V gene encodes CDR1 SGHTA and CDR2 FQGTGA. This CDR3 has 14 residues. With V trimmed by 4 bases and J by 14 bases, 13 bases remained unmatched. The CDR3 reads CASSSARGAGVKYF. The CDR3, as DNA: TGTGCCAGCAGCTCGGCGCGGGGGGCGGGGGTTAAGTACTTC. The complete variable domain, with remaining parts taken from reference TRBV7-3 and TRBJ2-4, reads GAGVSQTPSNKVTEKGKYVELRCDPISGHTALYWYRQSLGQGPEFLIYFQGTGAADDSGLPNDRFFAVRPEGSVSTLKIQRTERGDSAVYLCASSSARGAGVKYFGAGTRLSVL.

This clone was seen more than once but under ten times. The CDR3 loop reads CASSSIRTSTDTQYF. The CDR3 DNA sequence: TGTGCCAGCAGCTCCATCCGGACTAGCACAGATACGCAGTATTTT. This chain uses TRBV11-2 with TRBJ2-3; TRBD2 is a possible D gene (5 bases). This CDR3 region has 15 residues. Trimming stripped 4 bases from V and 0 bases from J, with 11 bases between. Germline assignment: CDR1 SGHAT and CDR2 FQNNGV.

V and J are TRBV6-5 and TRBJ2-3, with 9 bases aligning to TRBD2. The trim removed 4 bases at V and 4 bases at J, leaving 6 bases unmatched. The germline CDR1 and CDR2 sequences are MNHEY and SVGAGI. The CDR3 sequence is 15 residues long. CDR3 DNA: TGTGCCAGCAGTTCCGGGACTAGCAGGGCAGATACGCAGTATTTT. This translates into CASSSGTSRADTQYF.

CDR3 in amino acids: CASSSHPSGVSPLHF. As DNA, the CDR3 is TGTGCCAGCAGTTCCCACCCTAGTGGCGTATCACCCCTCCACTTT. The chain employs TRBV7-9 and TRBJ1-6; D not certain. Germline V lookup: CDR1 SEHNR, CDR2 FQNEAQ (reference sequence). V lost 6 bases to trimming and J lost 10 bases, with 19 bases between them. The CDR3 contains 15 residues.

The chain couples TRBV7-8 to TRBJ2-1, with 9 bases matching TRBD2. With V trimmed by 1 base and J by 3 bases, 10 bases remained unmatched. The CDR3 contains 18 residues. The V gene's germline CDR1 is SGHVS and CDR2 FQNEAQ. The CDR3 protein is CASSLGAGRGGHYNEQFF. As DNA, the CDR3 is TGTGCCAGCAGCTTAGGGGCGGGGCGGGGGGGCCACTACAATGAGCAGTTCTTC. The full variable domain, with the rest looked up from reference TRBV7-8 and TRBJ2-1, is GAGVSQSPRYKVAKRGQDVALRCDPISGHVSLFWYQQALGQGPEFLTYFQNEAQLDKSGLPSDRFFAERPEGSVSTLKIQRTQQEDSAVYLCASSLGAGRGGHYNEQFFGPGTRLTVL.

The rearrangement uses TRBV28 and TRBJ2-7; TRBD1 matches at 8 bases. The CDR3 sequence is 13 residues long. Germline lookup yields CDR1 MDHEN and CDR2 SYDVKM. The V and J ends lost 6 bases and 6 bases, in that order; junction bases with no gene match: 7. This CDR3 is CASSRGPVGEQYF. CDR3 DNA sequence: TGTGCCAGCAGCAGGGGGCCGGTGGGCGAGCAGTACTTC.

The rearrangement uses TRBV6-5 and TRBJ2-7; TRBD1 matches 9 bases. The germline V gene has CDR1 MNHEY and CDR2 SVGAGI. V dropped 7 bases and J dropped 5; count of bases not matched to a gene: 12. The CDR3 totals 15 residues. CDR3 region: CASTLRRDRVHEQYF. CDR3 DNA sequence: TGTGCCAGCACCCTACGGCGGGACAGGGTCCACGAGCAGTACTTC.